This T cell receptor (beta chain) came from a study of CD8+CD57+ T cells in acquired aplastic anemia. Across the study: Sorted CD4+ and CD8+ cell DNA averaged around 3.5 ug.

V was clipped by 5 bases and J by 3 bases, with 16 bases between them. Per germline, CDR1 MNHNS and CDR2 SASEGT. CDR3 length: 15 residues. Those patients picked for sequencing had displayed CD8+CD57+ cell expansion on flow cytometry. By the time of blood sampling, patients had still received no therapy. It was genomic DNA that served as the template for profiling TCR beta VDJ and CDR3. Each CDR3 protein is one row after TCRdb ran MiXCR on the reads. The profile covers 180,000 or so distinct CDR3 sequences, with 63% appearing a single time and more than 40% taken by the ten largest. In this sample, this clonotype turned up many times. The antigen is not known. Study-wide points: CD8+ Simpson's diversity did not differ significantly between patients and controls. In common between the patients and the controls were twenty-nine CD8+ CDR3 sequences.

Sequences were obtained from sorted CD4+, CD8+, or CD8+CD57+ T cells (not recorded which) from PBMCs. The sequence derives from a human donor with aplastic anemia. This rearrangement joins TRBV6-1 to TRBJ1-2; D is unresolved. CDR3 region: CASSLVGWEDYGYTF. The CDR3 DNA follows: TGTGCCAGCAGTCTAGTGGGGTGGGAGGACTATGGCTACACCTTC.